This TCR beta chain was documented in a study of cytomegalovirus exposure and HLA in healthy donors. Broader study findings: Per published reports, the classifier diagnosed cytomegalovirus status with high specificity and sensitivity. An analysis was carried out at a later point. It showed that HLA-associated TCR beta chains were more clonally expanded than equally common non-associated chains.

PCR employed 60 Vbeta and 13 Jbeta primers. Only in-frame clones appear in the TCRdb table, and some are missing; sequencing was by immunoSEQ multiplex PCR. In the table there are fewer than 200,000 clones, approximately 71% of which are singletons. As regards this clone: Its target is not known.

The CDR3 covers 14 residues. In germline, CDR1 is SGHDT, CDR2 YYEEEE. Between the trimmed V and J ends, which lost 2 bases and 4 bases, there was a span of 12 bases. The donors comprised healthy bone marrow donors. Each donor was nominally healthy when sampled (though unrecorded immune exposures were likely). The chain employs TRBV5-6 and TRBJ2-5, with D possibly being TRBD2 (5 bases). The source is a girl aged 10-17 years in good health and CMV-seronegative. The sequenced sample consisted of PBMCs. The CDR3 loop reads CASSFYGGRETQYF. In DNA, the CDR3 is TGTGCCAGCAGCTTTTACGGAGGACGAGAGACCCAGTACTTC.